This T cell receptor beta chain comes out of a study of blood T cell repertoires in COVID-19. The overall study: Acute and convalescent COVID-19 samples came from the United States, Italy and Spain. In each case, the material was cDNA or gDNA derived from T cells, B-cell-depleted T cells, or PBMCs.

In the source study's methods: Reference gene primer amplification gave nucleated cell count estimates. Clones were sequenced by immunoSEQ multiplex PCR, and TCRdb holds only the in-frame ones, with some missing. V and J calls and clone size follow that table, whereas D and trimming were derived from the DNA. This sample has roughly 100,000 clones, with 81% found just once. V gave up 3 bases and J gave up 4 bases, with 15 bases separating them. The germline V gene has CDR1 ENHRY and CDR2 SYGVKD. The CDR3 runs 15 residues. V is TRBV10-3 and J is TRBJ1-2, with a tentative D call TRBD1 (5 bases). Sample: peripheral blood. This TCR came from a man older than 75 with active or convalescent COVID-19. CDR3 residues: CAISEAGLPGYGYTF. The CDR3 region has the DNA TGTGCCATCAGTGAAGCGGGACTCCCAGGCTATGGCTACACCTTC.